This paragraph covers one T cell receptor (beta chain) sequence. These data belong to a study of OX40 agonist ivuxolimab in advanced cancers. Study-level background: Ivuxolimab, an antibody that agonizes OX40 (CD134), was administered to the patients.

The method was immunoSEQ multiplex PCR; TCRdb's version includes in-frame clones alone and lacks a portion of them. The sample lists under 80,000 clones; roughly 85% were seen once. Germline assignment: CDR1 MDHEN and CDR2 SYDVKM. CDR3 length: 16 amino acids. The V and J ends lost 8 bases and 0 bases respectively, with 14 bases between them. The receptor was derived from an adult with an advanced solid tumor such as melanoma, head and neck, liver or kidney cancer. The specimen was CD4+ or CD8+ T cells sorted from blood, collected in a trial of the OX40 agonist ivuxolimab. The chain has TRBV28 and TRBJ2-6; TRBD1 or TRBD2 may be the D gene (5 bases each). CDR3 sequence (DNA): TGTGCCAGCCGCTGGGGACGGGCCTCTGGGGCCAACGTCCTGACTTTC. It is translated as CASRWGRASGANVLTF.